A selection of T cell receptor beta chains follows, all from one sample in a study of blood T cells in healthy people across ages. TCRdb processed the 5' RACE reads anew with MiXCR; each CDR3 protein has one entry. The sample consists of roughly 1,800,000 distinct CDR3 sequences, around half of them appearing once. Sequences were obtained from blood. Receptors were obtained from a woman between 40 and 50 years old in good health. Each CDR3 is given with its conserved first and last residue. Fields, in order: D gene, clone size, J gene, V gene, CDR3 protein, CDR3 DNA. A D gene is named only where the DNA matches it firmly. Where a row states a size, it is once, few, many or the class of an expanded clone; other rows omit it.

D gene: TRBD1; clone size: NA; J gene: TRBJ2-1; V gene: TRBV29-1; CDR3 protein: CSVEGQGGLYNEQFF; CDR3 DNA: TGCAGCGTTGAGGGACAGGGGGGCTTATACAATGAGCAGTTCTTC
D gene: NA; clone size: NA; J gene: TRBJ2-7; V gene: TRBV4-1; CDR3 protein: CASRRSEGSSYEQYF; CDR3 DNA: TGCGCCAGCAGACGGTCCGAGGGGAGTTCCTACGAGCAGTACTTC
D gene: NA; clone size: NA; J gene: TRBJ2-4; V gene: TRBV4-2; CDR3 protein: CASSQDEAHRNIQYF; CDR3 DNA: TGTGCCAGCAGCCAAGATGAGGCGCACAGAAACATTCAGTACTTC
D gene: NA; clone size: NA; J gene: TRBJ2-1; V gene: TRBV9; CDR3 protein: CASREGASYYTGNEQFF; CDR3 DNA: TGTGCCAGCAGAGAAGGAGCGAGCTACTACACGGGCAATGAGCAGTTCTTC
D gene: TRBD1; clone size: NA; J gene: TRBJ2-3; V gene: TRBV29-1; CDR3 protein: CSSYGTDLTDTQYF; CDR3 DNA: TGCAGCTCTTACGGGACAGACCTCACAGATACGCAGTATTTT
D gene: NA; clone size: NA; J gene: TRBJ1-2; V gene: TRBV6-5; CDR3 protein: CASSSRLVGYTF; CDR3 DNA: TGTGCCAGCAGTTCCCGCCTCGTTGGCTACACCTTC
D gene: NA; clone size: NA; J gene: TRBJ1-4; V gene: TRBV4-3; CDR3 protein: CASSQDSPENEKLFF; CDR3 DNA: TGCGCCAGCAGCCAAGATTCTCCCGAGAATGAAAAACTGTTTTTT
D gene: NA; clone size: NA; J gene: TRBJ2-3; V gene: TRBV7-3; CDR3 protein: CASTDSSIDTQYF; CDR3 DNA: TGTGCCAGCACAGACAGTAGCATAGATACGCAGTATTTT
D gene: NA; clone size: few; J gene: TRBJ2-4; V gene: TRBV14; CDR3 protein: CASSQDRKTSPKNIQYF; CDR3 DNA: TGTGCCAGCAGCCAAGACCGGAAAACTAGTCCCAAAAACATTCAGTACTTC
D gene: TRBD2; clone size: few; J gene: TRBJ2-1; V gene: TRBV20-1; CDR3 protein: CCPGGGSYNEQFF; CDR3 DNA: TGCTGCCCGGGGGGGGGCTCCTACAATGAGCAGTTCTTC
D gene: NA; clone size: few; J gene: TRBJ2-7; V gene: TRBV7-2; CDR3 protein: CASSSEGEREQYF; CDR3 DNA: TGTGCCAGCAGCTCCGAGGGGGAACGCGAGCAGTACTTC
D gene: NA; clone size: NA; J gene: TRBJ1-5; V gene: TRBV6-5; CDR3 protein: CASRRYPHSNQPQHF; CDR3 DNA: TGTGCCAGCCGCAGGTACCCTCATAGCAATCAGCCCCAGCATTTT
D gene: NA; clone size: NA; J gene: TRBJ2-6; V gene: TRBV7-7; CDR3 protein: CASSHPTDSGANVLTF; CDR3 DNA: TGTGCTAGCAGCCATCCGACAGACTCTGGGGCCAACGTCCTGACTTTC
D gene: TRBD1; clone size: NA; J gene: TRBJ1-5; V gene: TRBV12-3/TRBV12-4; CDR3 protein: CASSLTGTGLSNQPQHF; CDR3 DNA: TGTGCCAGCAGCCTAACCGGGACAGGTCTTAGCAATCAGCCCCAGCATTTT
D gene: TRBD2; clone size: NA; J gene: TRBJ2-7; V gene: TRBV14; CDR3 protein: CASSQDRGSAGGLNEQYF; CDR3 DNA: TGTGCCAGCAGCCAAGACCGCGGGAGTGCGGGGGGGCTCAACGAGCAGTACTTC
D gene: NA; clone size: NA; J gene: TRBJ2-7; V gene: TRBV7-2; CDR3 protein: CASSPPLAYEQYF; CDR3 DNA: TGTGCCAGCAGCCCCCCTCTCGCCTACGAGCAGTACTTC
D gene: NA; clone size: few; J gene: TRBJ2-3; V gene: TRBV5-1; CDR3 protein: CASSRRQNGPTDTQYF; CDR3 DNA: TGCGCCAGCAGCCGGCGACAGAACGGGCCGACAGATACGCAGTATTTT
D gene: TRBD2; clone size: few; J gene: TRBJ2-4; V gene: TRBV4-2; CDR3 protein: CASSAQRGGLAGGKNIQYF; CDR3 DNA: TGTGCCAGCAGCGCTCAGCGGGGAGGTCTAGCGGGAGGAAAAAACATTCAGTACTTC
D gene: NA; clone size: few; J gene: TRBJ2-5; V gene: TRBV20-1; CDR3 protein: CSARTEAGETQYF; CDR3 DNA: TGCAGTGCTCGGACGGAGGCAGGAGAGACCCAGTACTTC
D gene: NA; clone size: NA; J gene: TRBJ2-1; V gene: TRBV6-1; CDR3 protein: CASPSSSYNEQFF; CDR3 DNA: TGTGCCAGCCCTAGCAGCTCCTACAATGAGCAGTTCTTC
D gene: TRBD2; clone size: NA; J gene: TRBJ2-1; V gene: TRBV5-1; CDR3 protein: CASSFAFRTSGGDNEQFF; CDR3 DNA: TGCGCCAGCAGCTTCGCCTTCCGGACTAGCGGGGGAGACAATGAGCAGTTCTTC
D gene: NA; clone size: NA; J gene: TRBJ1-2; V gene: TRBV2; CDR3 protein: CASSVTYGYTF; CDR3 DNA: TGTGCCAGCAGTGTCACCTATGGCTACACCTTC
D gene: TRBD1; clone size: NA; J gene: TRBJ2-7; V gene: TRBV20-1; CDR3 protein: CSARDGGRGPSYEQYF; CDR3 DNA: TGCAGTGCTAGAGATGGCGGCAGGGGGCCGTCCTACGAGCAGTACTTC
D gene: NA; clone size: NA; J gene: TRBJ2-7; V gene: TRBV7-9; CDR3 protein: CASSRPSVHNEQYF; CDR3 DNA: TGTGCCAGCAGCCGCCCATCAGTACACAATGAGCAGTACTTC
D gene: TRBD1; clone size: NA; J gene: TRBJ2-1; V gene: TRBV7-9; CDR3 protein: CASSLIHVRDSSYNEQFF; CDR3 DNA: TGTGCCAGCAGCTTAATTCATGTCCGGGACAGTTCCTACAATGAGCAGTTCTTC
D gene: NA; clone size: few; J gene: TRBJ1-2; V gene: TRBV12-3/TRBV12-4; CDR3 protein: CASTSGRGLHYGYTF; CDR3 DNA: TGTGCCAGCACCTCGGGACGGGGCCTTCACTATGGCTACACCTTC
D gene: NA; clone size: NA; J gene: TRBJ1-2; V gene: TRBV28; CDR3 protein: CASSLRTGGYTF; CDR3 DNA: TGTGCCAGCAGTTTACGGACGGGGGGCTACACCTTC
D gene: TRBD1; clone size: NA; J gene: TRBJ1-2; V gene: TRBV6-6; CDR3 protein: CASSYTDRASGYTF; CDR3 DNA: TGTGCCAGCAGTTACACGGACAGGGCTTCTGGCTACACCTTC
D gene: TRBD1; clone size: NA; J gene: TRBJ2-5; V gene: TRBV28; CDR3 protein: CASRWTGANVKTQYF; CDR3 DNA: TGTGCCAGCAGGTGGACAGGGGCGAACGTGAAGACCCAGTACTTC
D gene: TRBD1; clone size: NA; J gene: TRBJ2-6; V gene: TRBV27; CDR3 protein: CASSFLDRATPSGANVLTF; CDR3 DNA: TGTGCCAGCAGTTTCCTGGACAGGGCCACCCCCTCTGGGGCCAACGTCCTGACTTTC
D gene: NA; clone size: NA; J gene: TRBJ2-1; V gene: TRBV5-1; CDR3 protein: CASIPLGSNEQFF; CDR3 DNA: TGCGCCAGCATCCCGCTCGGGTCCAATGAGCAGTTCTTC
D gene: NA; clone size: NA; J gene: TRBJ1-2; V gene: TRBV29-1; CDR3 protein: CSVEEDGRRGHTF; CDR3 DNA: TGCAGCGTTGAAGAGGATGGGAGGAGAGGGCACACCTTC
D gene: NA; clone size: few; J gene: TRBJ2-7; V gene: TRBV6-1; CDR3 protein: CASSGMGGGYPYEQYF; CDR3 DNA: TGTGCCAGCAGTGGAATGGGTGGCGGATACCCCTACGAGCAGTACTTC
D gene: NA; clone size: NA; J gene: TRBJ2-5; V gene: TRBV20-1; CDR3 protein: CSARGVGVQETQYF; CDR3 DNA: TGCAGTGCTAGGGGCGTGGGTGTCCAAGAGACCCAGTACTTC
D gene: NA; clone size: NA; J gene: TRBJ1-5; V gene: TRBV2; CDR3 protein: CASSESGSGGQPQHF; CDR3 DNA: TGTGCCAGCAGTGAGTCGGGTAGTGGTGGTCAGCCCCAGCATTTT
D gene: NA; clone size: few; J gene: TRBJ1-2; V gene: TRBV9; CDR3 protein: CASSVGTQGVYGYTF; CDR3 DNA: TGTGCCAGCAGCGTAGGCACTCAGGGCGTCTATGGCTACACCTTC
D gene: TRBD2; clone size: NA; J gene: TRBJ2-3; V gene: TRBV20-1; CDR3 protein: CSATTSGGFADTQYF; CDR3 DNA: TGCAGTGCCACGACTAGCGGGGGATTCGCAGATACGCAGTATTTT
D gene: NA; clone size: NA; J gene: TRBJ1-1; V gene: TRBV7-2; CDR3 protein: CASSFTNAEAFF; CDR3 DNA: TGTGCCAGCAGCTTCACGAACGCTGAAGCTTTCTTT
D gene: NA; clone size: NA; J gene: TRBJ2-5; V gene: TRBV18; CDR3 protein: CASSPPYPGETQYF; CDR3 DNA: TGTGCCAGCTCACCACCATATCCGGGGGAGACCCAGTACTTC
D gene: NA; clone size: NA; J gene: TRBJ2-3; V gene: TRBV7-3; CDR3 protein: CASSHAGDTQYF; CDR3 DNA: TGTGCCAGCAGCCATGCGGGAGATACGCAGTATTTT
D gene: TRBD2; clone size: few; J gene: TRBJ2-3; V gene: TRBV7-8; CDR3 protein: CASSRMTSGGNTDTQYF; CDR3 DNA: TGTGCCAGCAGCCGCATGACTAGCGGGGGGAATACAGATACGCAGTATTTT
D gene: TRBD2; clone size: NA; J gene: TRBJ2-3; V gene: TRBV29-1; CDR3 protein: CSVSSGGISTDTQYF; CDR3 DNA: TGCAGCGTTAGTAGCGGGGGGATTAGCACAGATACGCAGTATTTT
D gene: NA; clone size: few; J gene: TRBJ2-5; V gene: TRBV15; CDR3 protein: CATSGGTEYQETQYF; CDR3 DNA: TGTGCCACCAGCGGGGGGACAGAGTACCAAGAGACCCAGTACTTC
D gene: NA; clone size: NA; J gene: TRBJ2-5; V gene: TRBV20-1; CDR3 protein: CSAARDIQETQYF; CDR3 DNA: TGCAGTGCCGCCCGGGACATCCAAGAGACCCAGTACTTC
D gene: NA; clone size: once; J gene: TRBJ1-2; V gene: TRBV4-3; CDR3 protein: CASSQDPRDMGYTF; CDR3 DNA: TGCGCCAGCAGCCAAGATCCCAGGGATATGGGCTACACCTTC
D gene: TRBD1; clone size: NA; J gene: TRBJ1-2; V gene: TRBV10-3; CDR3 protein: CAISESDRAVGYTF; CDR3 DNA: TGTGCCATCAGTGAGTCGGACAGGGCGGTCGGCTACACCTTC
D gene: TRBD1; clone size: NA; J gene: TRBJ1-4; V gene: TRBV12-3/TRBV12-4; CDR3 protein: CASRDRGMETNNEKLFF; CDR3 DNA: TGTGCCAGCAGGGACAGGGGAATGGAAACTAATAATGAAAAACTGTTTTTT
D gene: NA; clone size: NA; J gene: TRBJ1-5; V gene: TRBV27; CDR3 protein: CASSLRPGGNQPQHF; CDR3 DNA: TGTGCCAGCAGTTTAAGGCCAGGGGGCAATCAGCCCCAGCATTTT
D gene: TRBD1; clone size: NA; J gene: TRBJ1-2; V gene: TRBV2; CDR3 protein: CASSDTAGGVYGYTF; CDR3 DNA: TGTGCCAGCAGCGACACAGCAGGGGGCGTCTATGGCTACACCTTC
D gene: TRBD1; clone size: few; J gene: TRBJ2-7; V gene: TRBV4-2; CDR3 protein: CASSPNRGLGEGEQYF; CDR3 DNA: TGTGCCAGCAGCCCGAACAGGGGGCTGGGGGAAGGCGAGCAGTACTTC
D gene: TRBD2; clone size: once; J gene: TRBJ2-1; V gene: TRBV6-5; CDR3 protein: CASSLAGATGNEQFF; CDR3 DNA: TGTGCCAGCAGTTTAGCGGGGGCAACGGGGAATGAGCAGTTCTTC
D gene: NA; clone size: few; J gene: TRBJ2-5; V gene: TRBV9; CDR3 protein: CASSVSLATETQYF; CDR3 DNA: TGTGCCAGCAGCGTATCACTAGCTACGGAGACCCAGTACTTC
D gene: NA; clone size: NA; J gene: TRBJ2-3; V gene: TRBV20-1; CDR3 protein: CSAERKDTQYF; CDR3 DNA: TGCAGTGCAGAAAGAAAAGATACGCAGTATTTT
D gene: TRBD2; clone size: NA; J gene: TRBJ2-1; V gene: TRBV5-1; CDR3 protein: CAGSLGTSPPHEQFF; CDR3 DNA: TGCGCCGGCAGCTTGGGGACTAGCCCGCCCCATGAGCAGTTCTTC
D gene: NA; clone size: few; J gene: TRBJ2-5; V gene: TRBV21-1; CDR3 protein: CASSLRDTLQETQYF; CDR3 DNA: TGTGCCAGCAGCCTTCGGGACACACTACAAGAGACCCAGTACTTC